The 9 T cell receptor beta chains presented below share a single source sample, sequenced in a study of T cells in localized non-small cell lung cancer. The method was immunoSEQ multiplex PCR; TCRdb's version includes in-frame clones alone and lacks a portion of them. The sample contains around 83,000 clones, over 70% of which appear only once. The sample consisted of PBMCs, taken before any cancer treatment. The receptor set was obtained from a man aged 40 to 70 with stage II squamous cell lung carcinoma.

The chain employs TRBV5-6 and TRBJ2-3; 9 bases line up with TRBD2. Trimming at V came to 4 bases and at J to 2 bases, leaving 14 bases not matched to a gene. The germline V gene encodes CDR1 SGHDT and CDR2 YYEEEE. CDR3 length: 18 residues. The CDR3 nucleotides read TGTGCCAGCAGCAGCGGGAGGAATACACCCCAACCCACAGATACGCAGTATTTT. Its translation is CASSSGRNTPQPTDTQYF.

The chain recombines TRBV19 with TRBJ2-7; 9 nucleotides match TRBD1. Germline assignment: CDR1 LNHDA and CDR2 SQIVND (reference sequence). There are 16 residues in the CDR3. V trimming: 6 bases; J trimming: 3 bases; junction bases outside the gene matches: 12. CDR3 sequence (DNA): TGTGCCAGTAGCCCTAAGGGACAGGGAGAAGGCTACGAGCAGTACTTC. Protein sequence: CASSPKGQGEGYEQYF.

This chain connects TRBV7-2 to TRBJ1-4, with D perhaps TRBD1 (6 bases). V was shortened by 2 bases and J by 5 bases, with 15 bases between the two germline ends. CDR3 length: 16 amino acids. Germline-derived CDR1 and CDR2 are SGHTA and FQGNSA. The CDR3 DNA reads as TGTGCCAGCAGCTTATGGGGGGCCGGGGGGAATGAAAAACTGTTTTTT. The encoded protein is CASSLWGAGGNEKLFF.

The chain has TRBV29-1 and TRBJ2-7; 8 nucleotides match TRBD1. The ends lost 7 bases at V and 2 bases at J; junction bases unmatched: 19. Germline lookup yields CDR1 SQVTM and CDR2 ANQGSEA. CDR3 length equals 17 residues. CDR3 nucleotides: TGCAGCGCCCTAGTCGGACAGGGCAGCTCTCTTGCCTACGAGCAGTACTTC. This translates into CSALVGQGSSLAYEQYF.

J is TRBJ1-3 and V is TRBV5-1; 7 bases are shared with TRBD1. Per germline, CDR1 SGHRS and CDR2 YFSETQ. V was clipped by 5 bases and J by 0 bases; unmatched bases: 5. The CDR3 contains 15 residues. The CDR3 coding sequence is TGCGCCAGCAGACCGACAGGGACCTCTGGAAACACCATATATTTT. Translated: CASRPTGTSGNTIYF.

This chain uses TRBV5-6 with TRBJ1-2; no reliable D call. Looked up from germline, CDR1 is SGHDT and CDR2 is YYEEEE. The V end was cut by 6 bases, the J end by 8 bases, with 14 bases between. The CDR3 is 12 amino acids. CDR3 bases: TGTGCCAGCACCCCGGACGATGAGGGCTACACCTTC. Translation: CASTPDDEGYTF.

V usage is TRBV7-2 and J usage is TRBJ1-2; maybe TRBD1 (5 bases). Trimming left V 6 bases short and J 4 bases short, with 12 bases between. CDR3 size: 13 residues. Germline assignment: CDR1 SGHTA and CDR2 FQGNSA. This chain's CDR3 is CASSRDSAYGYTF. CDR3 sequence (DNA): TGTGCCAGCAGTCGTGACAGTGCCTATGGCTACACCTTC.

The chain uses TRBV4-3 and TRBJ2-7, with 11 bases matching TRBD1. The length of the CDR3 is 15 residues. Trimming removed 4 bases from V and 6 bases from J; junction bases left unmatched: 8. Germline assignment: CDR1 LGHNA and CDR2 YSLEER. CDR3 nucleotide sequence: TGCGCCAGCAGCCTAGGACAGGGGGCGCTGGGCGAGCAGTACTTC. Translated: CASSLGQGALGEQYF.

This rearrangement joins TRBV28 to TRBJ1-1; 12 bases agree with TRBD1. This CDR3 spans 14 amino acids. Per the germline V gene, CDR1 is MDHEN and CDR2 is SYDVKM. V lost 6 bases, J lost 7 bases, and 6 bases stayed unmatched. The CDR3 protein is CASRRDRGRNEAFF. CDR3 sequence (DNA): TGTGCCAGCAGGCGGGACAGGGGGCGAAATGAAGCTTTCTTT.